Below are 23 T cell receptor beta chains sequenced from a single sample in a study of molecular identifiers for immune sequencing clone quantification (dated by TCRdb to the late 2010s). Library preparation was by PCR. The data were produced on an Illumina HiSeq 4000. TCRdb's own reprocessing of the public reads used fastp at Q25 and MiXCR and kept productive beta chains. Rows are combined by CDR3 protein, so each entry shows the most common genes and DNA. Counted in this sample were under 650,000 distinct CDR3 sequences; approximately 20% of them appeared once. The leading ten clones occupy approximately 0.9% of the sample. The sequencing sample was made of naive CD8+ T cells from blood, with Jurkat cell RNA spiked in. This sample's cell subset or site label indicates: FACS-sorted CD8+CD4-CCR7+CD45RA+ naive T cells. The receptor set was obtained from a human donor in good health. Some libraries in this study had Jurkat cell RNA spiked in.

Comments on this clonotype: A much bigger clone sits one base away, suggesting this may be a read error. The V call is TRBV19, the J call TRBJ2-5; the D is unclear. In germline, CDR1 is LNHDA, CDR2 SQIVND (reference sequence). V lost 3 bases and J lost 1, with 6 bases in between. This CDR3 has 13 amino acids. The CDR3 reads CASSILSQETQYF. In DNA form, the CDR3 reads TGTGCCAGTAGTATCCTCTCCCAAGAGACCCAGTACTTC.

The chain is built from TRBV4-1 and TRBJ2-7, with a weak D call TRBD2 (5 bases). The CDR3 consists of 17 residues. Germline-derived CDR1 and CDR2 are MGHRA and YSYEKL. V was cut by 0 bases and J by 2 bases, with 17 bases left in between. This CDR3 reads CASSQDRGPRRPYEQYF. The CDR3, as DNA: TGCGCCAGCAGCCAAGACCGAGGGCCCAGACGCCCCTACGAGCAGTACTTC.

This clonotype was detected ten times or more. The chain combines TRBV7-9 with TRBJ2-1; D might be TRBD1 (6 bases). Germline values: CDR1 SEHNR, CDR2 FQNEAQ (reference sequence). Trimming shortened V by 7 bases and J by 0 bases, and 16 bases separated the two germline ends. The CDR3 contains 16 residues. CDR3 DNA sequence: TGTGCCAGCACACCTTCGACAGGTAGCTCCTACAATGAGCAGTTCTTC. As protein: CASTPSTGSSYNEQFF.

This clonotype was observed many times. The chain combines TRBV29-1 with TRBJ2-1, with 9 positions matching TRBD2. Germline trimming cut 6 bases from V and 1 base from J; bases unmatched to any gene: 4. The CDR3 extends over 14 amino acids. Germline V gene data show CDR1 as SQVTM and CDR2 as ANQGSEA. The CDR3 DNA sequence: TGCAGCGTCGGAGCGGGAGGATCCTACAATGAGCAGTTCTTC. Protein: CSVGAGGSYNEQFF.

The sample holds many counts of this clonotype. V is TRBV7-9 and J is TRBJ1-1, with D perhaps matching TRBD1 (6 bases). The V gene's germline CDR1 is SEHNR and CDR2 FQNEAQ (reference sequence). V lost 5 bases and J lost 0, with 10 bases in between. This CDR3 spans 14 amino acids. CDR3 in DNA: TGTGCCAGCAGCCTGGACAGCATGAACACTGAAGCTTTCTTT. It translates to CASSLDSMNTEAFF.

The sample holds many counts of this clonotype. The CDR3 sequence is CSANQGANSYSNQPQHF. The CDR3 coding sequence is TGCAGTGCTAACCAGGGGGCGAACTCCTACTCCAATCAGCCCCAGCATTTT. The chain combines TRBV20-1 with TRBJ1-5; 8 bases align to TRBD1. Germline trimming cut 4 bases from V and 3 bases from J; bases unmatched to any gene: 14. The CDR3 loop spans 17 amino acids. The V gene's germline CDR1 is DFQATT and CDR2 SNEGSKA (reference sequence).

This clonotype came up many times. The chain's CDR3 is CASSLGDGASTDTQYF. Written as DNA, the CDR3 is TGTGCCAGCAGCTTAGGTGATGGGGCTAGCACAGATACGCAGTATTTT. The V call is TRBV7-6, the J call TRBJ2-3, with D tentatively TRBD1 (5 bases). V gave up 1 base and J gave up 0 bases, with 11 bases separating them. The CDR3 extends over 16 amino acids. Looked up from germline, CDR1 is SGHVS and CDR2 is FNYEAQ.

This clonotype turned up a few times. This sequence joins TRBV2 and TRBJ2-2, with a tentative D call TRBD2 (7 bases). The CDR3 length is 16 residues. V lost 2 bases and J lost 2, with 12 bases in between. The germline CDR1 and CDR2 sequences are SNHLY and FYNNEI. The CDR3 region has the DNA TGTGCCAGCAGTGAACCGGGGGGCTTAAACACCGGGGAGCTGTTTTTT. Protein sequence: CASSEPGGLNTGELFF.

This clonotype was found many times. This chain joins TRBV20-1 and TRBJ1-1; D is undetermined. The CDR3 extends over 16 amino acids. V shed 0 bases and J shed 4 bases, with 18 bases lying between them. Germline-derived CDR1 and CDR2 are DFQATT and SNEGSKA (reference sequence). The CDR3 nucleotides read TGCAGTGCTAGAGATACCCCCATGGGCCGGAGCACTGAAGCTTTCTTT. Protein: CSARDTPMGRSTEAFF.

This clonotype was observed many times. The V and J genes are TRBV28 and TRBJ2-7; D uncertain. This CDR3 spans 15 amino acids. The V gene lost 0 bases and the J gene lost 2 bases, with 11 bases spanning the gap. Germline CDR1 and CDR2: MDHEN and SYDVKM. The CDR3 reads CASSLWGTQTYEQYF. CDR3 sequence (DNA): TGTGCCAGCAGTTTATGGGGCACCCAGACCTACGAGCAGTACTTC. The full variable domain, rest sourced from reference TRBV28 and TRBJ2-7, is DVKVTQSSRYLVKRTGEKVFLECVQDMDHENMFWYRQDPGLGLRLIYFSYDVKMKEKGDIPEGYSVSREKKERFSLILESASTNQTSMYLCASSLWGTQTYEQYFGPGTRLTVT.

This clonotype has a handful of counts. The J gene is TRBJ1-2, the V gene TRBV3-1, with 9 bases that match TRBD1. V shed 7 bases, J shed 2 bases, and the junction held 11 bases outside the gene matches. This CDR3 contains 16 residues. The germline V gene encodes CDR1 LGHDT and CDR2 YNNKEL (reference sequence). CDR3 sequence: CASTPRDRGLNYGYTF. The CDR3 nucleotides read TGTGCCAGCACGCCCCGAGACAGGGGGTTAAACTATGGCTACACCTTC.

This clonotype was counted a few times. V and J are TRBV11-3 and TRBJ2-1; tentative D call: TRBD2 (5 bases). V lost 2 bases to trimming and J lost 3 bases, with 17 bases between them. Germline-derived CDR1 and CDR2 are SGHNT and YENEEA. The CDR3 has 17 amino acids. Here the CDR3 DNA reads TGTGCCAGCAGCTTAAACTCCCTGACGGGGAACTACAATGAGCAGTTCTTC. Protein sequence: CASSLNSLTGNYNEQFF.

For this clonotype: This could be a read error, since a much larger clone is one nucleotide away. This rearrangement joins TRBV6-2 or TRBV6-3 to TRBJ1-2; D is unresolved. The CDR3 has 14 amino acids. Germline V gene sequence: CDR1 MNHEY, CDR2 SVGEGT. The DNA for the CDR3 is TGTGCCAGCAGTTACCTGAAGGGTCCCTATGGCTACTCCTTC. It translates to CASSYLKGPYGYSF.

The chain carries TRBV4-1 and TRBJ2-1; TRBD1 agrees at 8 bases. The CDR3 spans 17 residues. The V and J ends lost 3 bases and 4 bases, in that order; junction bases with no gene match: 11. Germline V gene sequence: CDR1 MGHRA, CDR2 YSYEKL. The CDR3 nucleotides read TGCGCCAGCAGCCAGGGGGCCGGGACAGGAGCATACAATGAGCAGTTCTTC. As protein: CASSQGAGTGAYNEQFF.

This clonotype was recorded at least ten times. V and J are TRBV6-4 and TRBJ2-7; possible D gene TRBD1, 6 bases. The CDR3 totals 15 residues. The ends were cut back, 0 bases at V and 0 bases at J, with 9 bases in the middle. The V gene's germline CDR1 is MRHNA and CDR2 SNTAGT. Written as DNA, the CDR3 is TGTGCCAGCAGTGACTCGAGGACAGTCTCCTACGAGCAGTACTTC. Translating it yields CASSDSRTVSYEQYF.

This sequence joins TRBV27 and TRBJ2-7; TRBD2 aligns across 8 bases. The J segment lost 6 bases and the V segment lost 4 bases, leaving 8 bases of the junction unmatched. Germline assignment: CDR1 MNHEY and CDR2 SMNVEV (reference sequence). The CDR3 has 14 residues. CDR3 coding DNA: TGTGCCAGCAGTTCAGGGCGGGGGGCGGCCGAGCAGTACTTC. Translating it yields CASSSGRGAAEQYF.

Notes on this clonotype: One base away lies a much larger clone, so this may be a sequencing read error. The chain recombines TRBV6-5 with TRBJ2-2; TRBD2 agrees at 10 bases. This CDR3 has 15 residues. Germline V gene sequence: CDR1 MNHEY, CDR2 SVGAGI. The CDR3 loop reads CASRIVSGGTGEPFF. The CDR3 DNA is TGTGCCAGCAGGATTGTTAGCGGGGGGACCGGGGAGCCGTTTTTT.

Ten or more counts support this clonotype. This sequence joins TRBV7-6 and TRBJ1-2; D perhaps matches TRBD1 (6 bases). Germline lookup yields CDR1 SGHVS and CDR2 FNYEAQ. The V end lost 2 bases, the J end lost 0 bases, and 13 bases lay between the germline ends. This CDR3 has 16 amino acids. The chain's CDR3 is CASSLSSTGTNYGYTF. The CDR3 DNA is TGTGCCAGCAGCTTATCGTCTACAGGGACTAACTATGGCTACACCTTC.

Worth noting for this clonotype: Given a much more abundant clone one base away, this may be a read error. The V call is TRBV6-5, the J call TRBJ1-1, with 9 bases that match TRBD1. Per the germline V gene, CDR1 is MNHEY and CDR2 is SVGAGI. This CDR3 has 15 amino acids. CDR3 amino acids: CASSYLDRGNTEALF. CDR3 DNA sequence: TGTGCCAGCAGTTACCTGGACAGGGGAAACACTGAAGCTCTCTTT.

The sample holds many counts of this clonotype. V and J are TRBV27 and TRBJ2-7; a weak D match, TRBD1 (7 bases). V was cut by 2 bases and J by 4 bases, with 15 bases left in between. The CDR3 sequence is 15 residues long. Germline CDR1 is MNHEY and CDR2 is SMNVEV (reference sequence). CDR3 sequence reads: CASSLKGRGDYEQYF. Here the CDR3 DNA reads TGTGCCAGCAGTTTAAAAGGCAGGGGGGATTACGAGCAGTACTTC.

V is TRBV2 and J is TRBJ2-1; TRBD2 matches 7 bases. With 11 bases clipped from V and 4 bases from J, the junction kept 11 bases outside the gene matches. The germline CDR1 and CDR2 sequences are SNHLY and FYNNEI. The CDR3 loop spans 14 amino acids. CDR3 sequence reads: CAGAGETGYNEQFF. The CDR3 DNA follows: TGTGCCGGGGCGGGGGAAACGGGGTACAATGAGCAGTTCTTC.

This clonotype was found a few times. The genes are TRBV27 and TRBJ1-2, with D possibly matching TRBD1 (5 bases). Trimming stripped 9 bases from V and 3 bases from J, with 17 bases between. This CDR3 has 14 amino acids. Germline loops: CDR1 MNHEY, CDR2 SMNVEV (reference sequence). The CDR3 nucleotides read TGTGCCAGTCCCCCCGGGACGAAATACTATGGCTACACCTTC. Translated: CASPPGTKYYGYTF.

This clonotype has a count of ten or more. The chain links TRBV6-5 to TRBJ2-1; TRBD2 agrees at 7 bases. This CDR3 comprises 13 residues. CDR1 MNHEY and CDR2 SVGAGI come from the germline V gene. V shed 0 bases and J 15 bases; nucleotides not matched to a gene: 8. DNA for the CDR3: TGTGCCAGCAGTTACTCGACCGGGACTATGACGTTCTTC. Translation: CASSYSTGTMTFF.